This passage covers 17 T cell receptor beta chains from one sample sequenced in a study of PD-1 blockade in classical Hodgkin lymphoma. Sequencing used immunoSEQ multiplex PCR; TCRdb keeps in-frame clones, though not all of them. The sample includes 40,000 to 55,000 clones, over 70% of them seen just once. Specified time point: cycle 4 day 1 (C4D1), after more than five weeks of nivolumab. Every one of the patients relapsed after autologous stem cell transplantation (brentuximab vedotin exposure was variable). The specimen comprised peripheral blood mononuclear cells (PBMCs), sampled before the fourth cycle of nivolumab. The receptors here all came from a human donor with classical Hodgkin lymphoma.

V usage is TRBV5-6 and J usage is TRBJ2-7; 7 bases match TRBD2. The CDR3 is 16 amino acids. The germline CDR1 and CDR2 sequences are SGHDT and YYEEEE. The ends lost 4 bases at V and 2 bases at J; junction bases unmatched: 12. The CDR3 sequence is CASSPGRDYETYEQYF. CDR3 DNA: TGTGCCAGCAGCCCGGGTAGGGACTACGAAACCTACGAGCAGTACTTC.

V and J are TRBV15 and TRBJ1-1; D is ambiguous. Germline V gene data show CDR1 as LNHNV and CDR2 as YYDKDF (reference sequence). The germline V and J ends were trimmed by 3 bases and 0 bases, with 11 bases remaining between them. This CDR3 comprises 15 residues. CDR3 loop: CATSRDSGLNTEAFF. The CDR3, as DNA: TGTGCCACCAGCAGGGATAGTGGGTTGAACACTGAAGCTTTCTTT.

This clone was counted many times. V gene TRBV28 combines with J gene TRBJ2-3; 9 bases match TRBD2. Germline CDR1 reads MDHEN; CDR2 reads SYDVKM. Trimming removed 2 bases from V and 4 bases from J; junction bases left unmatched: 4. This CDR3 has 15 residues. The CDR3 DNA is TGTGCCAGCAGTTTAGGAGCGGGGGGACCAGATACGCAGTATTTT. Its translation: CASSLGAGGPDTQYF.

This sequence joins TRBV7-2 and TRBJ1-1; D is unresolved. CDR3 size: 15 residues. Germline values: CDR1 SGHTA, CDR2 FQGNSA. V gave up 3 bases and J gave up 1 base, with 12 bases separating them. CDR3 region: CASSLTRSSNTEAFF. CDR3 coding DNA: TGTGCCAGCAGCTTGACCAGGAGCTCGAACACTGAAGCTTTCTTT.

This chain links TRBV7-9 with TRBJ2-7, with 9 bases that match TRBD1. From germline, CDR1 is SEHNR and CDR2 FQNEAQ (reference sequence). V shed 6 bases, J shed 7 bases, and the junction held 16 bases outside the gene matches. The CDR3 has 16 amino acids. The CDR3 nucleotides read TGTGCCAGCAGAGTTCAAGCCGGGACAGGGATGGGGGAGCAGTACTTC. Protein product: CASRVQAGTGMGEQYF. Full variable domain (missing parts from reference TRBV7-9 and TRBJ2-7): DTGVSQNPRHKITKRGQNVTFRCDPISEHNRLYWYRQTLGQGPEFLTYFQNEAQLEKSRLLSDRFSAERPKGSFSTLEIQRTEQGDSAMYLCASRVQAGTGMGEQYFGPGTRLTVT.

The chain carries TRBV27 and TRBJ2-7; 10 nucleotides line up with TRBD1. This CDR3 spans 15 amino acids. CDR1 MNHEY and CDR2 SMNVEV come from the germline V gene (reference sequence). V dropped 4 bases and J dropped 0; count of bases not matched to a gene: 3. CDR3 coding DNA: TGTGCCAGCAGTTCGACAGGGGGCGCCTCCTACGAGCAGTACTTC. Translated, it gives CASSSTGGASYEQYF.

The chain combines TRBV27 with TRBJ2-1, with TRBD1 matching 7 bases. The J segment lost 4 bases and the V segment lost 2 bases, leaving 5 bases of the junction unmatched. Germline V lookup: CDR1 MNHEY, CDR2 SMNVEV (reference sequence). This CDR3 contains 15 residues. CDR3 nucleotides: TGTGCCAGCAGTTTACCCTCAGGGGGATACAATGAGCAGTTCTTC. It specifies CASSLPSGGYNEQFF.

DNA for the CDR3: TGTGCCAGCAGCAGTCACGAGTACTACGAGCAGTACTTC. This codes for CASSSHEYYEQYF. The J gene is TRBJ2-7, the V gene TRBV7-9; D not resolved. V was shortened by 5 bases and J by 3 bases, with 11 bases between the two germline ends. The CDR3 sequence is 13 residues long. Germline CDR1 reads SEHNR; CDR2 reads FQNEAQ (reference sequence).

The V and J genes are TRBV7-2 and TRBJ1-2; D ambiguous. V lost 1 base, J lost 5 bases, and 14 bases lay in between. Germline CDR1 is SGHTA and CDR2 is FQGNSA. The CDR3 has 15 amino acids. In nucleotides, the CDR3 is TGTGCCAGCAGCTTAGAAGGGATCGGCGGATATGGCTACACCTTC. Translation gives CASSLEGIGGYGYTF.

The V and J genes are TRBV18 and TRBJ2-7; D might be TRBD2 (5 bases). Trimming took off 2 bases at V and 7 bases at J, with 12 bases between the two ends. The CDR3 consists of 13 residues. Looked up from germline, CDR1 is KGHSH and CDR2 is LQKENI. As DNA, the CDR3 is TGTGCCAGCTCACCATGGGAGTTGTCGGAGCAGTACTTC. Translation gives CASSPWELSEQYF.

This clone was seen more than once but under ten times. This chain connects TRBV4-1 to TRBJ1-1; D is uncertain. The CDR3 sequence is 18 residues long. CDR1 and CDR2 from the germline V gene are MGHRA and YSYEKL. V lost 1 base and J 1 base, leaving 19 bases between the germline ends. The CDR3 is CASSQVRRLDRENTEAFF. CDR3 nucleotides: TGCGCCAGCAGCCAAGTCCGCCGGTTGGATAGGGAGAACACTGAAGCTTTCTTT.

The chain links TRBV25-1 to TRBJ1-1; no clear D gene. This CDR3 has 12 amino acids. Trimming shortened V by 6 bases and J by 1 base, and 6 bases separated the two germline ends. Looked up from germline, CDR1 is MGHDK and CDR2 is SYGVNS. Here the CDR3 reads CASRWGNTEAFF. The CDR3 nucleotides are TGTGCCAGCAGATGGGGGAACACTGAAGCTTTCTTT.

Of note for this clone: Other DNA sequences from this sample encode an identical CDR3 as well. The V call is TRBV6-6, the J call TRBJ1-2; maybe TRBD1 (5 bases). CDR3 length: 13 residues. In germline, CDR1 is MNHNY, CDR2 SVGAGI (reference sequence). V lost 6 bases to trimming and J lost 8 bases, with 16 bases between them. CDR3 bases: TGTGCCAGCAGACCACGCAGGGAAGAAGGCTACACCTTC. Its protein is CASRPRREEGYTF.

V is TRBV30 and J is TRBJ1-1; D call uncertain. V was cut by 0 bases and J by 3 bases, with 17 bases left in between. Germline values: CDR1 GTSNPN, CDR2 SVGIG (reference sequence). The CDR3 length is 16 residues. For the CDR3, the DNA is TGTGCCTGGAGTGTACCGAACGCTCGTGAGTACACTGAAGCTTTCTTT. This codes for CAWSVPNAREYTEAFF.

About this clone: Other DNA sequences of this sample code for an identical CDR3. The CDR3 nucleotides read TGTGCCAGCAGTTCGACAGCCTATGGCTACACCTTC. This translates into CASSSTAYGYTF. The chain uses TRBV27 and TRBJ1-2, with a possible D match to TRBD1 (5 bases). With 4 bases removed from V and 4 bases from J, the gap between germline ends came to 7 bases. Per the germline V gene, CDR1 is MNHEY and CDR2 is SMNVEV (reference sequence). The CDR3 extends over 12 amino acids.

The rearrangement joins TRBV5-4 to TRBJ2-3; no firm D call. The germline V and J ends were trimmed by 0 bases and 0 bases, with 8 bases remaining between them. CDR1 SGHNT and CDR2 YYREEE come from the germline V gene (reference sequence). CDR3 size: 15 residues. The CDR3 DNA is TGTGCCAGCAGCTTGGACACCACTAGCACAGATACGCAGTATTTT. Amino acids: CASSLDTTSTDTQYF.

V and J are TRBV5-1 and TRBJ1-1, with a possible D match to TRBD1 (6 bases). Germline V gene sequence: CDR1 SGHRS, CDR2 YFSETQ. This CDR3 comprises 14 residues. Trimming cost V 2 bases and J 8 bases, with 16 bases left between them. CDR3 loop: CASSFAGAVGEAFF. The CDR3 coding sequence is TGCGCCAGCAGCTTTGCAGGGGCCGTTGGAGAAGCTTTCTTT. The complete variable domain, with remaining parts taken from reference TRBV5-1 and TRBJ1-1, reads KAGVTQTPRYLIKTRGQQVTLSCSPISGHRSVSWYQQTPGQGLQFLFEYFSETQRNKGNFPGRFSGRQFSNSRSEMNVSTLELGDSALYLCASSFAGAVGEAFFGQGTRLTVV.